The 25 T cell receptor beta chains below all came from one sample that was sequenced in a study of vaccination and CD4 T cells after COVID-19. These receptors' targets are unknown. Oncomine TCR Beta short-read sequencing was applied to DNA from cultured CD4+ T cells. TCRdb reanalysed the PCR reads using MiXCR and keeps one entry per CDR3 protein. The data show about 25,000 distinct CDR3 sequences, roughly a third seen once. Regarding time point: late sampling 161 to 241 days after vaccination in a few convalescent patients. Regarding treatment: approximately nine-day PBMC culture with coronavirus spike peptide pools or control peptides (ViraFEST assay). Specimen: CD4+ T cells from blood, cultured in vitro, collected about 7 months after SARS-CoV-2 vaccination. Source of these receptors: a human donor who had recovered from COVID-19.

This clonotype was counted between two and nine times. The V call is TRBV27, the J call TRBJ1-5; TRBD1 matches 7 bases. This CDR3 has 13 residues. V shed 3 bases and J 7 bases; nucleotides not matched to a gene: 3. CDR1 is MNHEY and CDR2 is SMNVEV in the germline V gene (reference sequence). Here the CDR3 DNA reads TGTGCCAGCAGTTTCAGGGGGAGGCAGCCCCAGCATTTT. It translates to CASSFRGRQPQHF.

V usage is TRBV5-4 and J usage is TRBJ2-3, with 7 bases matching TRBD2. The CDR3 has 13 residues. Germline V gene lookup returns CDR1 SGHNT and CDR2 YYREEE (reference sequence). With 5 bases clipped from V and 5 bases from J, the junction kept 5 bases outside the gene matches. In DNA form, the CDR3 reads TGTGCCAGCAGAGGGACTATGGGAGATACGCAGTATTTT. This codes for CASRGTMGDTQYF.

The rearrangement joins TRBV7-6 to TRBJ2-2; 15 nucleotides line up with TRBD2. There are 15 residues in the CDR3. Trimming cost V 4 bases and J 6 bases; bases outside gene matches: 0. CDR1 is SGHVS and CDR2 is FNYEAQ in the germline V gene. In DNA form, the CDR3 reads TGTGCCAGCAGCTGGACTAGCGGGAGGGCCGGGGAGCTGTTTTTT. Residues: CASSWTSGRAGELFF. Full variable domain (missing parts from reference TRBV7-6 and TRBJ2-2): GAGVSQSPRYKVTKRGQDVALRCDPISGHVSLYWYRQALGQGPEFLTYFNYEAQQDKSGLPNDRFSAERPEGSISTLTIQRTEQRDSAMYRCASSWTSGRAGELFFGEGSRLTVL.

This clonotype showed up just once. This chain joins TRBV28 and TRBJ2-7; the D is unclear. Germline assignment: CDR1 MDHEN and CDR2 SYDVKM. CDR3 length: 12 amino acids. V was cut by 2 bases and J by 3 bases, with 5 bases left in between. CDR3 sequence (DNA): TGTGCCAGCAGTTTAAATAACTACGAGCAGTACTTC. Translation gives CASSLNNYEQYF.

The table lists this clonotype with a few counts. V gene TRBV20-1 combines with J gene TRBJ1-5; 8 nucleotides agree with TRBD1. Germline V CDR1 and CDR2: DFQATT, SNEGSKA (reference sequence). The junction had 10 bases not matched to a gene; V was cut back by 5 bases and J by 4 bases. This CDR3 has 15 residues. CDR3 coding DNA: TGCAGTGCTCTACAGGGGGGTCATAATAATCAGCCCCAGCATTTT. Amino acid sequence: CSALQGGHNNQPQHF.

This chain links TRBV19 with TRBJ2-7, with D unresolved. Trimming removed 4 bases from V and 0 bases from J, with 7 bases in between. CDR1 LNHDA and CDR2 SQIVND come from the germline V gene (reference sequence). The CDR3 totals 13 residues. DNA for the CDR3: TGTGCCAGTAGTAATCAGCCCTCCTACGAGCAGTACTTC. As protein: CASSNQPSYEQYF.

This clonotype has a handful of counts. The chain has TRBV6-1 and TRBJ2-7; D is unresolved. The CDR3 length is 13 residues. Germline CDR1 MNHNS, CDR2 SASEGT. V lost 7 bases, J lost 5 bases, and 15 bases lay in between. The CDR3 DNA sequence: TGTGCCAGCACCCTCAATAATCCCAACGAGCAGTACTTC. It codes for CASTLNNPNEQYF.

This clonotype showed up just a few times. J is TRBJ1-5 and V is TRBV6-1; 9 bases agree with TRBD1. V trimming: 5 bases; J trimming: 3 bases; junction bases outside the gene matches: 5. The V gene's germline CDR1 is MNHNS and CDR2 SASEGT. The CDR3 has 15 residues. Here the CDR3 reads CASSPDRGNNQPQHF. As DNA, the CDR3 is TGTGCCAGCAGTCCGGACAGGGGAAACAATCAGCCCCAGCATTTT.

By proportion, this clonotype is medium-sized. This rearrangement joins TRBV7-8 to TRBJ2-1; no firm D call. In germline, CDR1 is SGHVS, CDR2 FQNEAQ. CDR3 size: 12 residues. The V and J ends lost 1 base and 12 bases respectively, with 10 bases between them. CDR3 nucleotides: TGTGCCAGCAGCTTAGATGGAGTACGGCAGTTCTTC. Its protein product is CASSLDGVRQFF.

V gene TRBV2 combines with J gene TRBJ2-3; the D gene is possibly TRBD1 (6 bases). Germline V CDR1 and CDR2: SNHLY, FYNNEI. The CDR3 has 13 amino acids. Trimming stripped 2 bases from V and 6 bases from J, with 9 bases between. The chain's CDR3 is CASSEQGMDTQYF. Here the CDR3 DNA reads TGTGCCAGCAGTGAACAGGGGATGGATACGCAGTATTTT. Full variable domain (outside the CDR3, taken from reference TRBV2 and TRBJ2-3): EPEVTQTPSHQVTQMGQEVILRCVPISNHLYFYWYRQILGQKVEFLVSFYNNEISEKSEIFDDQFSVERPDGSNFTLKIRSTKLEDSAMYFCASSEQGMDTQYFGPGTRLTVL.

The chain recombines TRBV5-1 with TRBJ2-1, with 11 positions matching TRBD1. CDR1 is SGHRS, CDR2 YFSETQ, per germline. V gave up 4 bases and J gave up 9 bases; unmatched junction bases: 3. This CDR3 has 13 amino acids. The DNA of the CDR3 is TGCGCCAGCAGCCTGGGACAGGGGGGTGAGCAGTTCTTC. Protein: CASSLGQGGEQFF.

The V call is TRBV11-2, the J call TRBJ1-2, with D uncertain. Between the trimmed V and J ends, which lost 11 bases and 4 bases, there was a span of 14 bases. This CDR3 comprises 12 residues. In germline, CDR1 is SGHAT, CDR2 FQNNGV. As DNA, the CDR3 is TGTGCCGATGGGCACTCGGGCTATGGCTACACCTTC. This sequence encodes CADGHSGYGYTF. Variable domain in full (rest from reference TRBV11-2 and TRBJ1-2): EAGVAQSPRYKIIEKRQSVAFWCNPISGHATLYWYQQILGQGPKLLIQFQNNGVVDDSQLPKDRFSAERLKGVDSTLKIQPAKLEDSAVYLCADGHSGYGYTFGSGTRLTVV.

The chain has TRBV20-1 and TRBJ2-2, with 10 bases that match TRBD1. Germline V lookup: CDR1 DFQATT, CDR2 SNEGSKA (reference sequence). The CDR3 totals 17 residues. J was trimmed by 1 base and V by 0 bases; bases with no gene match: 5. CDR3 residues: CSARDLTGGGNTGELFF. CDR3 nucleotide sequence: TGCAGTGCTAGAGATCTGACAGGGGGCGGGAACACCGGGGAGCTGTTTTTT.

In this sample, this clonotype turned up a few times. The rearrangement joins TRBV27 to TRBJ2-7, with 10 positions matching TRBD2. V shed 6 bases and J 2 bases; nucleotides not matched to a gene: 13. Germline V lookup: CDR1 MNHEY, CDR2 SMNVEV (reference sequence). This CDR3 region has 17 residues. The CDR3 DNA sequence: TGTGCCAGCAGGAGATATTCCGGGACTAGCGCGACCTACGAGCAGTACTTC. Residues: CASRRYSGTSATYEQYF.

The chain is built from TRBV19 and TRBJ2-7; D gene ambiguous. Between the trimmed V and J ends, which lost 4 bases and 6 bases, there was a span of 19 bases. Germline V gives CDR1 LNHDA, CDR2 SQIVND (reference sequence). The CDR3 length is 15 residues. CDR3 sequence reads: CASSKRQANLAEQYF. CDR3 nucleotides: TGTGCCAGTAGTAAACGTCAGGCAAATCTGGCCGAGCAGTACTTC.

The V and J genes are TRBV20-1 and TRBJ2-2, with D possibly matching TRBD2 (6 bases). Germline CDR1 and CDR2: DFQATT and SNEGSKA (reference sequence). Trimming cost V 0 bases and J 4 bases, with 9 bases left between them. The CDR3 consists of 14 residues. This CDR3 reads CSARDRGFTGELFF. In DNA, the CDR3 is TGCAGTGCTAGAGATCGGGGGTTCACCGGGGAGCTGTTTTTT.

V is TRBV20-1 and J is TRBJ2-7, with a tentative D call TRBD1 (6 bases). Germline-derived CDR1 and CDR2 are DFQATT and SNEGSKA (reference sequence). Trimming left V 3 bases short and J 4 bases short, with 16 bases between. This CDR3 comprises 14 residues. This chain's CDR3 is CSASGDRRVYEQYF. The CDR3 DNA reads as TGCAGTGCTAGTGGTGACAGGCGAGTGTACGAGCAGTACTTC.

The chain recombines TRBV19 with TRBJ2-7; 7 nucleotides align to TRBD1. V lost 9 bases to trimming and J lost 3 bases; unmatched junction nucleotides: 11. Germline V CDR1 and CDR2: LNHDA, SQIVND (reference sequence). The CDR3 is made up of 14 amino acids. CDR3 in amino acids: CASSSGTAGYEQYF. CDR3 DNA sequence: TGTGCCAGCTCTTCCGGGACAGCCGGCTACGAGCAGTACTTC.

The V gene is TRBV5-4, the J gene TRBJ2-2; the D is unclear. Germline V gene lookup returns CDR1 SGHNT and CDR2 YYREEE (reference sequence). This CDR3 is 13 amino acids long. V gave up 2 bases and J gave up 3 bases, with 5 bases separating them. CDR3: CASSFSYTGELFF. In DNA form, the CDR3 reads TGTGCCAGCAGCTTTTCATACACCGGGGAGCTGTTTTTT.

The genes are TRBV20-1 and TRBJ2-5; D may be TRBD1 (6 bases). The V end lost 3 bases, the J end lost 2 bases, and 13 bases lay between the germline ends. Germline values: CDR1 DFQATT, CDR2 SNEGSKA (reference sequence). The CDR3 consists of 14 residues. In DNA form, the CDR3 reads TGCAGTGCTAGGTTGGACAGAACGCAAGAGACCCAGTACTTC. This encodes CSARLDRTQETQYF.

This clonotype was seen only a few times. The chain couples TRBV28 to TRBJ2-1; the match to TRBD1 covers 9 bases. The CDR3 has 12 residues. V was clipped by 9 bases and J by 8 bases; unmatched bases: 5. Germline V gene sequence: CDR1 MDHEN, CDR2 SYDVKM. The CDR3 loop is CASGDRVDEQFF. The CDR3 coding sequence is TGTGCCAGTGGGGACAGGGTAGATGAGCAGTTCTTC.

As DNA, the CDR3 is TGTGCCAGCAGTGTACGTCCGGGACTAGCGGACTACAATGAGCAGTTCTTC. Translation gives CASSVRPGLADYNEQFF. The chain uses TRBV6-1 and TRBJ2-1; 11 bases match TRBD2. Losses at the gene ends were 4 bases for V and 3 bases for J; bases not matched to a gene: 8. The CDR3 consists of 17 residues. Germline V gene sequence: CDR1 MNHNS, CDR2 SASEGT.

V is TRBV7-9 and J is TRBJ2-5; D is perhaps TRBD1 (5 bases). Trimming pared 1 base from V and 5 bases from J, leaving 8 bases between. The CDR3 contains 13 residues. From germline, CDR1 is SEHNR and CDR2 FQNEAQ (reference sequence). The CDR3 DNA is TGTGCCAGCAGCTTAGTAGGGGCGGAGACCCAGTACTTC. Protein product: CASSLVGAETQYF.

This rearrangement joins TRBV7-3 to TRBJ2-7; 13 bases are a match to TRBD2. J was trimmed by 3 bases and V by 4 bases; bases with no gene match: 9. The CDR3 runs 17 residues. In germline, CDR1 is SGHTA, CDR2 FQGTGA. The CDR3 nucleotides read TGTGCCAGCAGCTGCGGGACTAGCGGGGAACTTCACTACGAGCAGTACTTC. This translates into CASSCGTSGELHYEQYF.

The chain combines TRBV6-1 with TRBJ1-6; 7 positions match TRBD1. This CDR3 has 16 amino acids. The trim removed 6 bases at V and 5 bases at J, leaving 10 bases unmatched. The germline V gene encodes CDR1 MNHNS and CDR2 SASEGT. In DNA form, the CDR3 reads TGTGCCAGCAGCGGAGGGACAGCCCTTGATAATTCACCCCTCCACTTT. It is translated as CASSGGTALDNSPLHF.